The clone carrying this T cell receptor beta chain was counted only a few times. One end of the junction does not line up with germline, which may come from a read error. Germline CDR1 is SNHLY and CDR2 is FYNNEI. CDR3 length: 12 residues. This specimen comes from a study of PD-L1 blockade in urothelial cancer. Only in-frame clones appear in the TCRdb table, and some are missing; sequencing was by immunoSEQ multiplex PCR. The table lists more than 45,000 clones, approximately 80% of them singletons. Sequences were derived from PBMCs, sampled around atezolizumab (anti-PD-L1) treatment. This chain links TRBV2 with TRBJ1-2, with D hard to call. This receptor was obtained from a man aged 65 to 79 with urothelial cancer. As DNA, the CDR3 is TGTGCCAGCAGGGAAGTAGACTATGGCTACACCTTC. Amino acid sequence: CASREVDYGYTF.